This T cell receptor (beta chain) derives from a study of cytomegalovirus exposure and HLA in healthy donors. Primers: 60 Vbeta forward and 13 Jbeta reverse. Repertoires were generated with immunoSEQ multiplex PCR, while TCRdb's copy carries only in-frame clones and drops some. The sample lists more than 90,000 clones; around three quarters were seen once. This CDR3 spans 16 amino acids. Trimming at V came to 5 bases and at J to 7 bases, leaving 6 bases not matched to a gene. The germline V gene has CDR1 MNHEY and CDR2 SMNVEV (reference sequence). The clonotype comes from a man aged 25-45 years in good health and CMV-seronegative. The rearrangement joins TRBV27 to TRBJ2-2, with 14 bases matching TRBD2. Specimen: PBMCs. Written as DNA, the CDR3 is TGTGCCAGCAGTCAGGGACTAGCGGGAGTTCACGGGGAGCTGTTTTTT. Residues: CASSQGLAGVHGELFF.